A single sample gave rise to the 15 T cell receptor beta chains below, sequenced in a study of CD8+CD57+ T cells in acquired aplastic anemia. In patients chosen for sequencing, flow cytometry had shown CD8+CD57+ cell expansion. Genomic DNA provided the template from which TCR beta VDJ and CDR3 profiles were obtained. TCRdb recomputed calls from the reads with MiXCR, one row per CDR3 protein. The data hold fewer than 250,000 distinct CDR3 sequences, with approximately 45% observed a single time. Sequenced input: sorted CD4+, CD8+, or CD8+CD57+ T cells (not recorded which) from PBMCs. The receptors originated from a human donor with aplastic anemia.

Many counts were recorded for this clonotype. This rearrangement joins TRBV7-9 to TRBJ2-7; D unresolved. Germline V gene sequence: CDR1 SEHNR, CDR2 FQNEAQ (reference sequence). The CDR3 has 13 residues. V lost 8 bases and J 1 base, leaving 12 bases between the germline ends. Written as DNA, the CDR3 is TGTGCCAGCGTCCCGCCGCCTTCCTACGAGCAGTACTTC. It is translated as CASVPPPSYEQYF.

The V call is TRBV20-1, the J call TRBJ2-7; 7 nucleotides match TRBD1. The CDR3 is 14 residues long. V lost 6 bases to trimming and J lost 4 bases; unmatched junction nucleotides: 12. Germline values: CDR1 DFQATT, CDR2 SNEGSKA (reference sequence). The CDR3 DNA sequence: TGCAGTGCAAGGCTGACAGGGTATGTTTACGAGCAGTACTTC. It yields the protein CSARLTGYVYEQYF.

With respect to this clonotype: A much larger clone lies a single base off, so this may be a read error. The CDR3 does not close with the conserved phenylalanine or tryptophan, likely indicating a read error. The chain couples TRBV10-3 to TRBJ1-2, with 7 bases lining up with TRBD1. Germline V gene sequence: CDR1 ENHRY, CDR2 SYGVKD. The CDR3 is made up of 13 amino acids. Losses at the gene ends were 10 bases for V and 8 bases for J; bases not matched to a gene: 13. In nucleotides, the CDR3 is TGTGCCAGCGGGGTTAAGGGGGCGACAGGCTACACCTCC. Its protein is CASGVKGATGYTS.

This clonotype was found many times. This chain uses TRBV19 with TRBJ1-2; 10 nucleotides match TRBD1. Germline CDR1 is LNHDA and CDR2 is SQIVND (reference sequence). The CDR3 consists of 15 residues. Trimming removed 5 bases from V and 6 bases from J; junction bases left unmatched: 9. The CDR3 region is CASSLTGTGENGYTF. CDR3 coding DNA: TGTGCCAGTAGTCTTACCGGGACAGGGGAAAATGGCTACACCTTC.

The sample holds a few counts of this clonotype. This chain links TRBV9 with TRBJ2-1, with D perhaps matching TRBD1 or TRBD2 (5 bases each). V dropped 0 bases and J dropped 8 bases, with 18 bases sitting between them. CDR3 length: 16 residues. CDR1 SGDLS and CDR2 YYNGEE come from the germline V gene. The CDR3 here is CASSVAPGVGRDEQFF. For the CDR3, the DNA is TGTGCCAGCAGCGTAGCTCCGGGTGTGGGACGGGATGAGCAGTTCTTC.

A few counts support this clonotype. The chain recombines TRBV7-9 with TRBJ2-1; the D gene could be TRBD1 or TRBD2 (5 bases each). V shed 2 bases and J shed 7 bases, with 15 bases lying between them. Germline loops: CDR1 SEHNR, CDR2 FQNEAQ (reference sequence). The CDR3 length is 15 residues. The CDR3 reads CASSLTRDRRNEQFF. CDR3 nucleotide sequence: TGTGCCAGCAGCTTAACCCGGGACCGGCGGAATGAGCAGTTCTTC.

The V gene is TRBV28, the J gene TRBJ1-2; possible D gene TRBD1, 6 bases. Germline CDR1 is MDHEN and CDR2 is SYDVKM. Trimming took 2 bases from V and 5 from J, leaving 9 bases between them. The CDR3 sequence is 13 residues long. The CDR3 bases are TGTGCCAGCAGTTTAACGACAGGATATGGCTACACCTTC. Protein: CASSLTTGYGYTF.

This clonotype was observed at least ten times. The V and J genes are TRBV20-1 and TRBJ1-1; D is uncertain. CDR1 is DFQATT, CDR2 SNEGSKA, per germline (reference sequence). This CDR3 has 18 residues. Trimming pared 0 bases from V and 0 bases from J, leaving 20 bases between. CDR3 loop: CSARDLGSQRLMNTEAFF. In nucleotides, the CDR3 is TGCAGTGCTAGAGATCTTGGTTCCCAGAGACTAATGAACACTGAAGCTTTCTTT.

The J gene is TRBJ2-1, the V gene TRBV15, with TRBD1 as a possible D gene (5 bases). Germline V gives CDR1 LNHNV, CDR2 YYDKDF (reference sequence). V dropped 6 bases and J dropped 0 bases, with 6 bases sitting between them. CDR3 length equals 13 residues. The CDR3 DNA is TGTGCCACCAGAGGGGACTCCTACAATGAGCAGTTCTTC. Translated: CATRGDSYNEQFF.

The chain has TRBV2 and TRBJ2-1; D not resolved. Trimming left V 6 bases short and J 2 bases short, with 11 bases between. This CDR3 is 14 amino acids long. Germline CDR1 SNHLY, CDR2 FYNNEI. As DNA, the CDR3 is TGTGCCAGCAGGGTGGCGTGGGCCTACAATGAGCAGTTCTTC. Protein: CASRVAWAYNEQFF.

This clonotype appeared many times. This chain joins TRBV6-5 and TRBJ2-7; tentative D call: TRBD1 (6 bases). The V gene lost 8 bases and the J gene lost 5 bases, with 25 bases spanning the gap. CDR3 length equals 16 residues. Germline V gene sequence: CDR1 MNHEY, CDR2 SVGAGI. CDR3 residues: CASVETNRAPFHEQYF. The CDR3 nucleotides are TGTGCCAGCGTGGAGACTAACAGGGCGCCCTTCCACGAGCAGTACTTC.

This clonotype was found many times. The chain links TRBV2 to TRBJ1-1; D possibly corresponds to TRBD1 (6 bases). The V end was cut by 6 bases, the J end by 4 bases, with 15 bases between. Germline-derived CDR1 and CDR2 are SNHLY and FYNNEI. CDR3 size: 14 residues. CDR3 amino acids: CASSSPGAGTEAFF. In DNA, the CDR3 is TGTGCCAGCAGCTCCCCGGGGGCAGGCACTGAAGCTTTCTTT.

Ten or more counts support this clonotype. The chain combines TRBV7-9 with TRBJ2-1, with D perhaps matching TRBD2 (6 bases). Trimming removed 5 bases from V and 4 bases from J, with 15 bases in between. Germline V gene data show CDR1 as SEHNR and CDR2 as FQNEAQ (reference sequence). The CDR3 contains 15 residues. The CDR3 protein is CASSRPRGTYNEQFF. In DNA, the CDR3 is TGTGCCAGCAGCCGCCCTCGAGGGACTTACAATGAGCAGTTCTTC.

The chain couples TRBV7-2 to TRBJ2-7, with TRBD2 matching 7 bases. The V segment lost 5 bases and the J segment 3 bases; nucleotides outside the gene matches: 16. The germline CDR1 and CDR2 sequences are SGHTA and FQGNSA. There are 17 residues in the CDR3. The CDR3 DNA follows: TGTGCCAGCAGCATCTTAGTGGGGGGGACGAAAGACTACGAGCAGTACTTC. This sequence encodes CASSILVGGTKDYEQYF.

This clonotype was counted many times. The CDR3 loop reads CASSSTDIHTEAFF. The CDR3 DNA is TGTGCCAGCAGTTCAACGGACATTCACACTGAAGCTTTCTTT. The rearrangement joins TRBV12-3 or TRBV12-4 to TRBJ1-1; TRBD1 might be the D (5 bases). The V end lost 4 bases, the J end lost 3 bases, and 12 bases lay between the germline ends. The CDR3 is made up of 14 amino acids.